This T cell receptor beta chain stems from a study of blood T cell repertoires in COVID-19. TCRdb's copy holds only in-frame clones and misses some; the assay was immunoSEQ multiplex PCR. This sample has 200,000 to 250,000 clones; 90% occur once, and the top ten carry approximately 15%. The V gene end was trimmed by 5 bases and the J gene end by 1 base; junction bases not matched to a gene: 10. The CDR3 has 17 amino acids. The germline V gene encodes CDR1 SEHNR and CDR2 FQNEAQ (reference sequence). This chain links TRBV7-9 with TRBJ1-3; 8 positions agree with TRBD1. This receptor was obtained from a man aged 30 to 45 who had been exposed to COVID-19. Sequencing was carried out using PBMCs or T cells enriched from blood (not recorded which). CDR3 in DNA: TGTGCCAGCAGCCCAACCCGACAGGGGTGGTCTGGAAACACCATATATTTT. The encoded protein is CASSPTRQGWSGNTIYF.